The source of this T cell receptor beta chain is a study of response to subunit inactivated influenza vaccine. From the RT-PCR reads, TCRdb called clonotypes with MiXCR, one entry per CDR3 protein. The table records fewer than 700,000 distinct CDR3 sequences, 10% to 15% of them present only once. On this clonotype itself: Its specificity is unknown.

The study's findings and limits: With each seasonal influenza vaccination, the authors suggested, few new T cells are recruited.

Germline V gene lookup returns CDR1 SGHDN and CDR2 FVKESK. Trimming stripped 6 bases from V and 5 bases from J, with 10 bases between. CDR3 length: 12 amino acids. This chain connects TRBV14 to TRBJ2-5; D might be TRBD2 (5 bases). The sample consisted of PBMCs from blood, taken roughly 6 weeks after vaccination. This receptor was obtained from a man aged 50 to 60 who received an inactivated influenza vaccine. CDR3 in DNA: TGTGCCAGCAGTCGTAGGGAGGAGACCCAGTACTTC. Protein product: CASSRREETQYF. The full variable domain, completed using reference TRBV14 and TRBJ2-5, is EAGVTQFPSHSVIEKGQTVTLRCDPISGHDNLYWYRRVMGKEIKFLLHFVKESKQDESGMPNNRFLAERTGGTYSTLKVQPAELEDSGVYFCASSRREETQYFGPGTRLLVL.